Below are 24 T cell receptor beta chains sequenced from a single sample in a study of cytotoxic CD8 clonotypes in ibrutinib-treated CLL. Generated by immunoSEQ multiplex PCR, the TCRdb table keeps only in-frame clones and is missing some. The top ten hold 13% of the sample, which has 190,000 or so clones, roughly 72% seen once. The material sequenced was PBMCs, taken after 24 months of ibrutinib treatment. Receptors originate from a human donor with chronic lymphocytic leukemia.

This clone has just a few counts. The chain recombines TRBV19 with TRBJ1-2, with D uncertain. The germline V gene encodes CDR1 LNHDA and CDR2 SQIVND (reference sequence). Trimming stripped 6 bases from V and 4 bases from J, with 6 bases between. The CDR3 is made up of 11 amino acids. CDR3 region: CASRWVYGYTF. The CDR3 DNA sequence: TGTGCCAGTAGATGGGTCTATGGCTACACCTTC.

This clone showed up just once. CDR3 sequence reads: CASSNLRDIETQYF. DNA of the CDR3: TGTGCCAGCAGCAACCTTCGGGACATCGAGACCCAGTACTTC. This sequence joins TRBV11-2 and TRBJ2-5, with D perhaps matching TRBD1 (6 bases). CDR1 SGHAT and CDR2 FQNNGV come from the germline V gene. V was trimmed by 5 bases and J by 5 bases, leaving 15 bases between them. The CDR3 has 14 residues.

The V gene is TRBV9, the J gene TRBJ1-1; D is perhaps TRBD1 (6 bases). The germline V gene has CDR1 SGDLS and CDR2 YYNGEE. The CDR3 loop spans 14 amino acids. V shed 0 bases and J shed 0 bases, with 6 bases lying between them. DNA of the CDR3: TGTGCCAGCAGCGTAGGACAGGTGAACACTGAAGCTTTCTTT. It specifies CASSVGQVNTEAFF.

The rearrangement links TRBV28 to TRBJ2-5; D is undetermined. The germline CDR1 and CDR2 sequences are MDHEN and SYDVKM. The CDR3 spans 11 residues. Trimming took off 4 bases at V and 6 bases at J, with 6 bases between the two ends. The CDR3 spells CASSSRQTQYF. The CDR3 DNA follows: TGTGCCAGCAGTTCCCGACAGACCCAGTACTTC. Looking up the rest from reference TRBV28 and TRBJ2-5 gives the full variable domain: DVKVTQSSRYLVKRTGEKVFLECVQDMDHENMFWYRQDPGLGLRLIYFSYDVKMKEKGDIPEGYSVSREKKERFSLILESASTNQTSMYLCASSSRQTQYFGPGTRLLVL.

The table lists this clone with a count of one. This rearrangement joins TRBV4-2 to TRBJ2-1; 10 bases line up with TRBD2. The junction had 4 bases not matched to a gene; V was cut back by 3 bases and J by 8 bases. Per the germline V gene, CDR1 is LGHNA and CDR2 is YNFKEQ. There are 14 residues in the CDR3. CDR3 protein: CASSHLAGGDEQFF. The CDR3 nucleotides are TGTGCCAGCAGCCATTTAGCGGGAGGTGATGAGCAGTTCTTC.

The chain is built from TRBV6-5 and TRBJ2-1; D remains ambiguous. Trimming took 4 bases from V and 2 from J, leaving 6 bases between them. The germline gives CDR1 MNHEY, CDR2 SVGAGI. This CDR3 is 13 amino acids long. The CDR3 is CASSSGTYNEQFF. The CDR3 DNA reads as TGTGCCAGCAGTTCGGGTACCTACAATGAGCAGTTCTTC.

This chain joins TRBV7-6 and TRBJ2-2, with a tentative D call TRBD2 (5 bases). The V end lost 2 bases, the J end lost 4 bases, and 14 bases lay between the germline ends. CDR1 SGHVS and CDR2 FNYEAQ come from the germline V gene. The CDR3 runs to 16 residues. The CDR3 is CASSLFNAGGTGELFF. DNA for the CDR3: TGTGCCAGCAGCTTATTTAATGCGGGCGGCACCGGGGAGCTGTTTTTT.

This clone was detected a few times. This chain links TRBV15 with TRBJ2-3; D uncertain. CDR3 length: 12 amino acids. Trimming removed 1 base at V and 3 bases at J, with 2 bases between. Germline CDR1 and CDR2: LNHNV and YYDKDF (reference sequence). The CDR3 region is CATSRGTDTQYF. For the CDR3, the DNA is TGTGCCACCAGCAGAGGGACAGATACGCAGTATTTT.

This clone occurred once. V gene TRBV9 combines with J gene TRBJ2-2; tentative D call: TRBD1 (5 bases). CDR1 is SGDLS and CDR2 is YYNGEE in the germline V gene. V was shortened by 2 bases and J by 2 bases, with 7 bases between the two germline ends. CDR3 length equals 14 residues. In DNA, the CDR3 is TGTGCCAGCAGCGTTCGGACAAACACCGGGGAGCTGTTTTTT. Encoded protein: CASSVRTNTGELFF.

The chain uses TRBV11-3 and TRBJ2-7, with D perhaps matching TRBD2 (5 bases). Germline-derived CDR1 and CDR2 are SGHNT and YENEEA. The CDR3 has 12 residues. The V gene lost 4 bases and the J gene lost 4 bases, with 8 bases spanning the gap. The CDR3 sequence is CASSSSGYEQYF. The DNA for the CDR3 is TGTGCCAGCAGCTCGTCGGGGTACGAGCAGTACTTC.

The chain combines TRBV6-1 with TRBJ1-5; D is unresolved. V was pared by 2 bases and J by 5 bases, with 7 bases between. CDR3 length: 13 amino acids. Germline-derived CDR1 and CDR2 are MNHNS and SASEGT. This CDR3 is CASSENEDQPQHF. The CDR3 DNA sequence: TGTGCCAGCAGTGAAAACGAGGATCAGCCCCAGCATTTT.

The gene calls are TRBV5-4 and TRBJ2-1; D not certain. V was clipped by 1 base and J by 0 bases, with 8 bases between them. The CDR3 is made up of 15 amino acids. Germline V gene sequence: CDR1 SGHNT, CDR2 YYREEE (reference sequence). The CDR3, as DNA: TGTGCCAGCAGCTTGACCCAGGTCTCCTACAATGAGCAGTTCTTC. Protein sequence: CASSLTQVSYNEQFF.

The CDR3 DNA reads as TGTGCCAGCACGGGACAAACCTACAATGAGCAGTTCTTC. It yields the protein CASTGQTYNEQFF. The chain carries TRBV2 and TRBJ2-1; D is possibly TRBD1 (6 bases). Germline lookup yields CDR1 SNHLY and CDR2 FYNNEI. There are 13 residues in the CDR3. V lost 7 bases, J lost 2 bases, and 9 bases lay in between.

The V and J genes are TRBV15 and TRBJ1-5; D is unclear. The germline V gene encodes CDR1 LNHNV and CDR2 YYDKDF (reference sequence). The CDR3 loop spans 13 amino acids. V was trimmed by 3 bases and J by 1 base, leaving 4 bases between them. CDR3 region: CATSSRSNQPQHF. CDR3 DNA: TGTGCCACCAGCAGTCGGAGCAATCAGCCCCAGCATTTT.

J is TRBJ1-1 and V is TRBV7-3, with no clear D. In germline, CDR1 is SGHTA, CDR2 FQGTGA. Trimming left V 3 bases short and J 7 bases short, with 9 bases between. CDR3 size: 12 residues. CDR3 protein: CASSFWRDEAFF. DNA for the CDR3: TGTGCCAGCAGCTTCTGGAGGGATGAAGCTTTCTTT.

The CDR3, as DNA: TGTGCCAGCAGCTACGTGGGGGGTTTAGGGCCGGGCACCGGGGAGCTGTTTTTT. Encoded protein: CASSYVGGLGPGTGELFF. The chain links TRBV7-8 to TRBJ2-2; D possibly corresponds to TRBD2 (6 bases). Germline lookup yields CDR1 SGHVS and CDR2 FQNEAQ. The CDR3 is 18 residues long. The ends were cut back, 4 bases at V and 4 bases at J, with 22 bases in the middle.

The rearrangement links TRBV11-3 to TRBJ2-2; D perhaps matches TRBD1 (5 bases). Germline CDR1 and CDR2: SGHNT and YENEEA. The CDR3 has 14 amino acids. Deletions cut 4 bases from V and 5 bases from J, with 11 bases between. The CDR3 sequence is CASSSGLRTGELFF. The CDR3 nucleotides read TGTGCCAGCAGCTCAGGGCTCAGGACCGGGGAGCTGTTTTTT.

This clone was seen more than once but under ten times. The J gene is TRBJ2-7, the V gene TRBV30, with 10 nucleotides matching TRBD1. Germline CDR1 and CDR2: GTSNPN and SVGIG (reference sequence). This CDR3 region has 13 residues. V shed 5 bases and J 3 bases; nucleotides not matched to a gene: 4. This CDR3 reads CAWEGQGIYEQYF. In DNA form, the CDR3 reads TGTGCCTGGGAGGGACAGGGGATCTACGAGCAGTACTTC.

The V call is TRBV7-2, the J call TRBJ2-1; D gene ambiguous. The CDR3 runs to 14 residues. The germline V gene encodes CDR1 SGHTA and CDR2 FQGNSA. Trimming removed 5 bases at V and 4 bases at J, with 12 bases between. The DNA of the CDR3 is TGTGCCAGCAGCATCATGACTCCGTACAATGAGCAGTTCTTC. This encodes CASSIMTPYNEQFF. Using reference TRBV7-2 and TRBJ2-1 for the parts outside the CDR3, the full variable domain is GAGVSQSPSNKVTEKGKDVELRCDPISGHTALYWYRQSLGQGLEFLIYFQGNSAPDKSGLPSDRFSAERTGGSVSTLTIQRTQQEDSAVYLCASSIMTPYNEQFFGPGTRLTVL.

The chain is built from TRBV6-6 and TRBJ2-2; TRBD2 matches at 9 bases. The CDR3 length is 15 residues. J gave up 0 bases and V 4 bases, and 0 bases lay outside the gene matches. CDR1 is MNHNY, CDR2 SVGAGI, per germline (reference sequence). The CDR3 loop reads CASSSSGANTGELFF. DNA for the CDR3: TGTGCCAGCAGTTCTAGCGGGGCGAACACCGGGGAGCTGTTTTTT.

V and J are TRBV6-1 and TRBJ2-1; 7 nucleotides match TRBD2. Germline V gene sequence: CDR1 MNHNS, CDR2 SASEGT. The CDR3 is 12 residues long. V lost 8 bases, J lost 2 bases, and 0 bases stayed unmatched. The CDR3 nucleotides read TGTGCCAGCGGGGGGGCCTACAATGAGCAGTTCTTC. This encodes CASGGAYNEQFF.

The rearrangement links TRBV6-5 to TRBJ1-2; D possibly corresponds to TRBD1 (5 bases). The V end was cut by 7 bases, the J end by 3 bases, with 15 bases between. This CDR3 spans 14 amino acids. Germline V lookup: CDR1 MNHEY, CDR2 SVGAGI. The chain's CDR3 is CASTGGARDYGYTF. In nucleotides, the CDR3 is TGTGCCAGCACGGGGGGAGCGAGAGACTATGGCTACACCTTC.

V is TRBV4-3 and J is TRBJ2-7; the D is unclear. This CDR3 is 15 amino acids long. V lost 0 bases to trimming and J lost 4 bases, with 13 bases between them. Germline V gene sequence: CDR1 LGHNA, CDR2 YSLEER. Here the CDR3 reads CASSQESSRLYEQYF. In DNA form, the CDR3 reads TGCGCCAGCAGCCAAGAGAGTAGCCGTCTGTACGAGCAGTACTTC.

The chain recombines TRBV5-1 with TRBJ1-2; D is unresolved. V was clipped by 0 bases and J by 8 bases, with 11 bases between them. The CDR3 covers 13 residues. The germline V gene encodes CDR1 SGHRS and CDR2 YFSETQ. The CDR3 loop is CASSLAITGGYTF. The CDR3 DNA sequence: TGCGCCAGCAGCTTGGCGATCACGGGCGGCTACACCTTC.